The entry below gives a single TCR beta chain sequence along with its context. TCRdb's copy holds only in-frame clones and misses some; the assay was immunoSEQ multiplex PCR. The data contain 70,000 to 75,000 clones, approximately 92% of them singletons. The sample originates from a study of T cell changes during pregnancy in multiple sclerosis. This CDR3 contains 15 residues. V lost 6 bases to trimming and J lost 2 bases, with 17 bases between them. Looked up from germline, CDR1 is MNHEY and CDR2 is SVGAGI. The chain couples TRBV6-5 to TRBJ2-7, with a weak D call TRBD1 (6 bases). The sample here was peripheral blood, taken in the second trimester of pregnancy. The TCR sequence derives from a female donor in good health, enrolled as a control in a pregnancy study. This CDR3 reads CASSPTEDRAYEQYF. The CDR3 nucleotides are TGTGCCAGCAGCCCTACCGAGGACAGAGCCTACGAGCAGTACTTC.